The source of this TCR beta chain is a study of blood T cell repertoires in COVID-19. Across the whole study: Samples representing acute and convalescent COVID-19 were sourced from the United States, Italy and Spain.

Using immunoSEQ multiplex PCR, the repertoire was profiled, and TCRdb retains in-frame clones only, with some absent. There are roughly 140,000 clones in the sample; around 83% occur only once, and more than 5% lies in the top ten. This receptor was obtained from a woman between 50 and 59 years old who had been exposed to COVID-19. The sequenced sample was PBMCs or T cells enriched from blood (not recorded which).

The chain's CDR3 is CASSRVLGTGRFDGYTF. CDR3 DNA: TGCGCCAGCAGCCGGGTTCTAGGGACAGGGAGGTTCGATGGCTACACCTTC. The gene calls are TRBV4-1 and TRBJ1-2; 9 bases agree with TRBD1. CDR1 is MGHRA and CDR2 is YSYEKL in the germline V gene. This CDR3 has 17 amino acids. The trim removed 4 bases at V and 6 bases at J, leaving 15 bases unmatched.